The 10 T cell receptor beta chains in this list originate from one sample, sequenced in a study of Ad26.COV2.S vaccination and SARS-CoV-2 variants (dated by TCRdb to the early 2020s). Explained via the paper, the treatment or condition label denotes: roughly 20 received Ad26.COV2.S at low or high dose, single or two shots; about 5 received placebo; per-sample allocation not given. Repertoires of vaccine and placebo recipients were sequenced from samples collected on day 63 after the first injection. The method behind the library was the immunoSEQ multiplex PCR assay. What TCRdb holds here is the immuneACCESS table cut down to in-frame rearrangements. Part of the clones is not present; checked against another copy, under half of the missing clones reflect an unresolved V gene, and the others are unexplained. Recorded for this sample are some 500,000 clones; nearly 90% of them occurred a single time. The ten largest clones take up about 2.7% of the sample.

The sequencing here drew on peripheral blood, taken in a trial of Ad26.COV2.S vaccine versus placebo. The receptor set was obtained from a person aged 18-60 years who received the Ad26.COV2.S COVID-19 vaccine or a placebo.

This clone was found a few times. V gene TRBV4-3 combines with J gene TRBJ2-2; 7 bases are a match to TRBD2. CDR1 and CDR2 from the germline V gene are LGHNA and YSLEER. V trimming: 1 base; J trimming: 5 bases; junction bases outside the gene matches: 7. The CDR3 is 16 residues long. Here the CDR3 DNA reads TGCGCCAGCAGCCAAGGGGGCGGGAGTGATACCGGGGAGCTGTTTTTT. Its translation: CASSQGGGSDTGELFF.

The chain is built from TRBV28 and TRBJ1-4; 7 bases are a match to TRBD1. The CDR3 runs to 12 residues. Per the germline V gene, CDR1 is MDHEN and CDR2 is SYDVKM. The V gene end was trimmed by 9 bases and the J gene end by 6 bases; junction bases not matched to a gene: 4. CDR3: CASTTGDEKLFF. The CDR3, as DNA: TGTGCCAGTACAACAGGGGATGAAAAACTGTTTTTT.

This chain links TRBV5-1 with TRBJ2-3, with no clear D. The germline CDR1 and CDR2 sequences are SGHRS and YFSETQ. This CDR3 contains 13 residues. With 4 bases removed from V and 5 bases from J, the gap between germline ends came to 11 bases. CDR3 nucleotide sequence: TGCGCCAGCAGCGAGCCTACGGGAGATACGCAGTATTTT. This sequence encodes CASSEPTGDTQYF.

This clone was seen only a few times. This rearrangement joins TRBV7-2 to TRBJ2-7; maybe TRBD2 (5 bases). CDR3 length equals 16 residues. V was trimmed by 1 base and J by 0 bases, leaving 13 bases between them. CDR1 and CDR2 (germline): SGHTA, FQGNSA. The CDR3 bases are TGTGCCAGCAGCTTAGGATGGGAGCGGAGCTCCTACGAGCAGTACGTC. Translating it yields CASSLGWERSSYEQYV.

The chain joins TRBV19 to TRBJ2-7; 7 positions match TRBD2. Germline V gives CDR1 LNHDA, CDR2 SQIVND (reference sequence). The ends lost 5 bases at V and 2 bases at J; junction bases unmatched: 12. The CDR3 is made up of 16 amino acids. The CDR3 bases are TGTGCCAGTAGTGCACTCTATAGCGGGCAAACCTACGAGCAGTACTTC. Its translation is CASSALYSGQTYEQYF.

The J gene is TRBJ1-6, the V gene TRBV18; D gene uncertain. CDR3 size: 17 residues. The germline CDR1 and CDR2 sequences are KGHSH and LQKENI. V shed 1 base and J shed 0 bases, with 10 bases lying between them. The CDR3, as DNA: TGTGCCAGCTCACCACTTCGGGGTAGCTCCTATAATTCACCCCTCCACTTT. Its translation: CASSPLRGSSYNSPLHF.

This chain links TRBV7-2 with TRBJ2-5, with D maybe TRBD2 (5 bases). Germline values: CDR1 SGHTA, CDR2 FQGNSA. V lost 4 bases and J 5 bases, leaving 11 bases between the germline ends. The CDR3 spans 13 residues. The CDR3 reads CASSSRSGETQYF. As DNA, the CDR3 is TGTGCCAGCAGCTCGAGGTCGGGGGAGACCCAGTACTTC.

The chain has TRBV10-1 and TRBJ2-7; the D is unclear. The CDR3 runs to 13 residues. V was shortened by 0 bases and J by 0 bases, with 3 bases between the two germline ends. Germline CDR1 WNHNN, CDR2 SYGVQD (reference sequence). The chain's CDR3 is CASSESASYEQYV. The CDR3 region has the DNA TGCGCCAGCAGTGAGTCAGCCTCCTACGAGCAGTACGTC.

The chain has TRBV10-3 and TRBJ1-2; D uncertain. Per the germline V gene, CDR1 is ENHRY and CDR2 is SYGVKD. The V and J ends lost 0 bases and 8 bases respectively, with 10 bases between them. The CDR3 is made up of 13 amino acids. The CDR3 nucleotides are TGTGCCATCAGTGAGTCCCCACCCAGGGGCTACACCTTC. Residues: CAISESPPRGYTF.

This clone was seen once. V usage is TRBV6-2 or TRBV6-3 and J usage is TRBJ2-3, with unresolved D. V was cut by 5 bases and J by 7 bases, with 7 bases left in between. Germline CDR1 MNHEY, CDR2 SVGEGT. CDR3 length equals 11 residues. Here the CDR3 DNA reads TGTGCCAGCAGTATTTCGAATACGCAGTATTTT. The encoded protein is CASSISNTQYF.